The source of this T cell receptor (beta chain) is a study of shared T cell receptors in the human thymus. This CDR3 has 15 amino acids. Unmatched junction bases numbered 4, after V lost 0 bases and J lost 6 bases. The V gene's germline CDR1 is SGHKS and CDR2 YYEKEE (reference sequence). Some clones are missing from TCRdb's copy, which holds only in-frame ones; the method was immunoSEQ multiplex PCR. The repertoire has hundreds of thousands of clones, around 95% of them found once; the top ten carry 0.02%. The receptor was isolated from a human donor. J is TRBJ1-5 and V is TRBV5-5; TRBD1 aligns across 9 bases. Material: thymocytes. Here the CDR3 DNA reads TGTGCCAGCAGCTTGGAACAGGGGGCGCGTCAGCCCCAGCATTTT. Translated: CASSLEQGARQPQHF.